This T cell receptor beta chain originates from a study of response to subunit inactivated influenza vaccine. There are a few counts of this clonotype. TCRdb ran MiXCR on the RT-PCR reads and lists one entry per CDR3 protein. The sample gives 500,000 to 600,000 distinct CDR3 sequences, less than 10% of which show up once; 10% to 15% is in the top ten. The sample was PBMCs from blood, taken less than 30 months after vaccination. The source is a man between 50 and 69 years old who received an inactivated influenza vaccine.

The CDR3 coding sequence is TGCGCCAGCAGCCTCACCATGGCGGGCTACACCTTC. Encoded protein: CASSLTMAGYTF. The chain joins TRBV5-1 to TRBJ1-2; D ambiguous. The V end lost 4 bases, the J end lost 8 bases, and 12 bases lay between the germline ends. The CDR3 runs 12 residues. Per the germline V gene, CDR1 is SGHRS and CDR2 is YFSETQ.